Each of the 2 T cell receptor beta chains below was sequenced from the same sample in a study of T cell repertoires in cytomegalovirus infection. No antigen has been identified for these receptors. TCRdb reprocessed the reads via MiXCR and lists one record per CDR3 protein. The data show about half a million distinct CDR3 sequences, 30% to 35% seen once. The sequences come from cultured PBMCs, collected from culture after CMV antigen stimulation. These receptors all come from a human donor in good health (CMV status not recorded). Some clones in this sample may be carry-over from other donors' samples.

This chain uses TRBV19 with TRBJ1-6; no clear D gene. CDR3 length: 12 residues. V gave up 7 bases and J gave up 7 bases, with 8 bases separating them. Germline lookup yields CDR1 LNHDA and CDR2 SQIVND (reference sequence). The CDR3 loop reads CASMENNSPLHF. The CDR3 region has the DNA TGTGCCAGTATGGAGAACAATTCACCCCTCCACTTT.

The rearrangement uses TRBV10-3 and TRBJ2-3, with 16 bases matching TRBD2. This CDR3 spans 16 amino acids. J was trimmed by 3 bases and V by 6 bases; bases with no gene match: 3. The germline CDR1 and CDR2 sequences are ENHRY and SYGVKD. This chain's CDR3 is CAISPGLAGGTDTQYF. CDR3 coding DNA: TGTGCCATCAGCCCGGGACTAGCGGGAGGGACAGATACGCAGTATTTT.